This record looks at one T cell receptor (beta chain) sequence and its context. Data came from immunoSEQ multiplex PCR; TCRdb stores just in-frame clones and leaves some out. The sample records fewer than 90,000 clones, 94% being singletons. These data are taken from a study of T cell changes during pregnancy in multiple sclerosis. The CDR3 extends over 16 amino acids. The V and J ends lost 0 bases and 2 bases, in that order; junction bases with no gene match: 4. Germline CDR1 SGHTA, CDR2 FQGNSA. The input for sequencing was peripheral blood, taken after pregnancy. The source is a female donor in good health, enrolled as a control in a pregnancy study. J is TRBJ2-5 and V is TRBV7-2; 9 nucleotides agree with TRBD2. This chain's CDR3 is CASSLAVTSGQETQYF. As DNA, the CDR3 is TGTGCCAGCAGCTTAGCGGTGACTAGCGGACAAGAGACCCAGTACTTC.